These 18 T cell receptor beta chains were sequenced from one sample in a study of tumor-infiltrating lymphocytes in primary liver carcinoma. Unsorted bulk tissue of about 20-32 mg yielded co-extracted RNA and DNA. Researchers generated TCR beta cDNA from approximately 500 ng of total RNA, relying on a constant-region primer. Generation of the TCR beta libraries relied on three nested multiplex PCR rounds using slightly modified ARM-PCR. The first two PCR rounds used TRBV1-TRBV30 primers with a Cbeta primer, around 10 cycles each. One entry per CDR3 protein results from TCRdb running MiXCR on the multiplex PCR reads. The data contain about 74,000 distinct CDR3 sequences, approximately 70% of them seen just once; the ten biggest clones take up 25% to 30%. The sequencing input was liver tumor tissue from sampling region 4. The sample's subset: tumor region T4, right-lateral pole. Receptor source: a man aged 35-49 years with primary liver carcinoma and hepatitis B virus infection.

This clonotype has more than one count but fewer than ten. Since a much larger clone is just one base distant, this may be a read error. V is TRBV30 and J is TRBJ1-4; tentative D call: TRBD1 (6 bases). From germline, CDR1 is GTSNPN and CDR2 SVGIG (reference sequence). This CDR3 is 13 amino acids long. Written as DNA, the CDR3 is TGTACCTGGAAAGGGGGTTGGAATGAAAAACTGTTTTTT. Translating it yields CTWKGGWNEKLFF.

Turning to this clonotype: A much larger clonotype is one base distant, so this may be a read error. The V gene is TRBV13, the J gene TRBJ1-2; 7 bases line up with TRBD1. Trimming removed 5 bases from V and 10 bases from J; junction bases left unmatched: 19. CDR1 is PRHDT, CDR2 FYEKMQ, per germline (reference sequence). The CDR3 is 16 amino acids. The CDR3 loop reads CASSLLKTGAVFDYTF. DNA of the CDR3: TGTGCCAGCAGCCTACTTAAAACAGGGGCGGTCTTTGACTACACCTTC.

CDR3 region: CASRRYSGGSYEQYF. The CDR3 bases are TGTGCCAGCAGGCGGTACTCGGGCGGGAGTTACGAGCAGTACTTC. The chain carries TRBV16 and TRBJ2-7; 7 positions match TRBD2. Trimming cost V 6 bases and J 4 bases; bases outside gene matches: 12. Germline V gene data show CDR1 as KGHSY and CDR2 as FQNENV. The CDR3 totals 15 residues.

In the case of this clonotype: As the CDR3 is not closed by the conserved phenylalanine or tryptophan, this likely results from a read error. No DNA is shown, since the ends of the CDR3 on it are uncertain; the CDR3 is the one TCRdb lists. The chain couples TRBV11-2 to TRBJ2-2; TRBD1 reflects the table's D call only, with no check against the DNA. 17 amino acids form the CDR3, both terminal residues included. In germline, CDR1 is SGHAT, CDR2 FQNNGV. The CDR3 here is CASSFDRDRVGTGELLS.

In DNA, the CDR3 is TGTGCCACCTCCCGGGGGAGCTATGAGCAGTACTTC. It yields the protein CATSRGSYEQYF. V is TRBV24-1 and J is TRBJ2-7; maybe TRBD2 (6 bases). Trimming took 9 bases from V and 7 from J, leaving 15 bases between them. CDR1 and CDR2 (germline): KGHDR, SFDVKD. The CDR3 has 12 amino acids.

Worth noting for this clonotype: An end of the junction does not agree with germline; a read error may underlie this. The chain couples TRBV5-1 to TRBJ2-7, with 12 bases matching TRBD1. The CDR3 is 17 amino acids. Germline V gene data show CDR1 as SGHRS and CDR2 as YFSETQ. The CDR3 is CVSSFVSGTGGIYEQYF. DNA of the CDR3: TGCGTCAGCAGCTTCGTCAGCGGGACAGGGGGCATCTACGAGCAGTACTTC.

This clonotype was observed many times. The V call is TRBV6-6, the J call TRBJ2-7; 12 bases are shared with TRBD2. This CDR3 has 19 amino acids. Germline trimming cut 2 bases from V and 3 bases from J; bases unmatched to any gene: 14. Looked up from germline, CDR1 is MNHNY and CDR2 is SVGAGI (reference sequence). The CDR3 sequence: CASSYPIGLAGGISYEQYF. The CDR3 bases are TGTGCCAGCAGTTACCCGATCGGGCTAGCGGGAGGGATCAGCTACGAGCAGTACTTC.

V gene TRBV4-2 combines with J gene TRBJ2-7; 13 nucleotides agree with TRBD2. This CDR3 is 16 amino acids long. J gave up 10 bases and V 10 bases, and 19 bases lay outside the gene matches. Germline V gene lookup returns CDR1 LGHNA and CDR2 YNFKEQ. CDR3 sequence reads: CATTGLAGVYKSYQYF. CDR3 in DNA: TGTGCCACTACTGGACTAGCGGGAGTTTATAAGTCCTACCAGTACTTC.

This clonotype was recorded at least ten times. The chain couples TRBV10-2 to TRBJ2-5; the D gene is possibly TRBD1 (6 bases). V dropped 6 bases and J dropped 4 bases, with 12 bases sitting between them. Germline V gene lookup returns CDR1 WSHSY and CDR2 SAAADI. This CDR3 region has 13 residues. DNA of the CDR3: TGCGCCAGCAGGAGGGACATGGCAGAGACCCAGTACTTC. It yields the protein CASRRDMAETQYF.

To note about this clonotype: A clone one base away is much larger, so this may be a read error. The genes are TRBV5-1 and TRBJ2-5; 7 bases are a match to TRBD1. Unmatched junction bases numbered 7, after V lost 0 bases and J lost 5 bases. Germline CDR1 reads SGHRS; CDR2 reads YFSETQ. The CDR3 length is 15 residues. Here the CDR3 reads CASSLGEGGLETQYF. The CDR3 region has the DNA TGCGCCAGCAGCTTGGGAGAAGGGGGCTTGGAGACCCAGTACTTC.

In regard to this clonotype: A much larger clone differs by one base, so this may be a read error. The rearrangement links TRBV28 to TRBJ2-7, with TRBD2 identical over 7 bases. The length of the CDR3 is 12 residues. Germline V lookup: CDR1 MDHEN, CDR2 SYDVKM. V lost 4 bases and J lost 10; bases outside the gene matches: 7. In nucleotides, the CDR3 is TGTGCCAGCAGTTCCCCGGCGGGAGTACAGTACTTC. Encoded protein: CASSSPAGVQYF.

In the case of this clonotype: A much larger clone lies one base from this, so it may be a read error. The rearrangement uses TRBV30 and TRBJ1-3; D uncertain. The CDR3 covers 13 residues. Germline loops: CDR1 GTSNPN, CDR2 SVGIG (reference sequence). The chain's CDR3 is CACSRAGGNAIYF. CDR3 nucleotides: TGTGCCTGTTCCCGGGCAGGAGGAAACGCCATATATTTT.

Concerning this clonotype itself: One end of the junction does not line up with germline, which may come from a read error. The chain joins TRBV12-3 or TRBV12-4 to TRBJ2-5; D not resolved. The CDR3 has 14 amino acids. For the CDR3, the DNA is TGTGCCAGCAGTTTAGTTCAGTTCCAAGAGGCCCAGTACTTC. It specifies CASSLVQFQEAQYF.

Notes on this clonotype: Compared with germline, one end of the junction differs, possibly owing to a read error. J is TRBJ2-7 and V is TRBV10-3; a possible D gene is TRBD2 (5 bases). Germline V gene data show CDR1 as ENHRY and CDR2 as SYGVKD. The CDR3 covers 13 residues. CDR3 DNA sequence: TGTGCCATCGGCGTGTCGGGGTCCTACGAGCAGTACTTT. This gives the protein CAIGVSGSYEQYF.

To note about this clonotype: One junction end disagrees with the germline gene, perhaps due to a read error. The rearrangement uses TRBV29-1 and TRBJ2-7, with TRBD1 matching 8 bases. Germline V CDR1 and CDR2: SQVTM, ANQGSEA. CDR3 length: 12 amino acids. The CDR3 spells CSVRQGAYEQHF. DNA of the CDR3: TGCAGCGTTAGGCAGGGGGCCTACGAGCAGCACTTC.

About this clonotype itself: A much bigger clone sits one base away, suggesting this may be a read error. The chain is built from TRBV6-1 and TRBJ2-1; 9 bases map to TRBD2. The CDR3 is 16 amino acids. Germline-derived CDR1 and CDR2 are MNHNS and SASEGT. CDR3 coding DNA: TGTGCCGGCAGTGGGCTAGCGGGATTCCCCTACAATGAGCAGTTCTTC. Residues: CAGSGLAGFPYNEQFF.

The rearrangement links TRBV18 to TRBJ2-1, with 8 bases matching TRBD2. Trimming took 4 bases from V and 6 from J; bases not matched to a gene: 11. This CDR3 has 16 amino acids. Germline-derived CDR1 and CDR2 are KGHSH and LQKENI. CDR3 nucleotide sequence: TGTGCCAGCTCACGAGCCGGACTAGCAAACTTCAATGAGCAGTTCTTC. Amino acids: CASSRAGLANFNEQFF. The complete variable domain, with remaining parts taken from reference TRBV18 and TRBJ2-1, reads NAGVMQNPRHLVRRRGQEARLRCSPMKGHSHVYWYRQLPEEGLKFMVYLQKENIIDESGMPKERFSAEFPKEGPSILRIQQVVRGDSAAYFCASSRAGLANFNEQFFGPGTRLTVL.

Remarks on this clonotype: A read error may produce the germline difference seen at one junction end. The chain links TRBV7-8 to TRBJ2-1; D uncertain. Germline-derived CDR1 and CDR2 are SGHVS and FQNEAQ. CDR3 size: 14 residues. For the CDR3, the DNA is TGTGCCAACAGTTTAAATAGGTTTCAGAATGGGCAGTTCTTT. This sequence encodes CANSLNRFQNGQFF.